This T cell receptor (beta chain) came from a study of T cell repertoires in cytomegalovirus infection. Study-level background: From public TCR beta signatures came an indication of both CMV infection and matching HLA type.

The CDR3 is 16 residues long. V gave up 1 base and J gave up 2 bases, with 15 bases separating them. Germline CDR1 and CDR2: LNHDA and SQIVND (reference sequence). As concerns this clonotype: Its specificity is unknown.

Study-level results: Clonotype analysis showed dominance of the ex vivo response by HLA-C-restricted CMV-specific TCR beta clonotypes. Accumulated public TCR beta family frequency recognized individuals carrying CMV together with the relevant HLA.

TCRdb re-analysed the reads in MiXCR, keeping a single row per CDR3 protein. The sample contains 200,000 or so distinct CDR3 sequences, about 30% of which appear only once. This receptor was identified in a human donor in good health (CMV status not recorded). Some clones in this sample may be carry-over from other donors' samples. Material for sequencing was PBMCs. The V call is TRBV19, the J call TRBJ2-7; no definite D call. The CDR3 reads CASSIAPTVETYEQYF. The DNA of the CDR3 is TGTGCCAGTAGTATAGCCCCGACGGTCGAAACCTACGAGCAGTACTTC.